These 23 T cell receptor beta chains were all obtained from the same sample, sequenced in a study of OX40 agonist ivuxolimab in advanced cancers. Produced via immunoSEQ multiplex PCR; TCRdb's table is partial and in-frame only. The table shows about 26,000 clones, with 83% occurring only once. The input for sequencing was CD4+ or CD8+ T cells sorted from blood, taken in a trial of the OX40 agonist ivuxolimab. Source of these receptors: an adult with an advanced solid tumor such as melanoma, head and neck, liver or kidney cancer.

The V call is TRBV15, the J call TRBJ1-4; the D is unclear. Germline V gives CDR1 LNHNV, CDR2 YYDKDF (reference sequence). V dropped 3 bases and J dropped 0 bases, with 11 bases sitting between them. The CDR3 totals 16 residues. The chain's CDR3 is CATSRSVTATNEKLFF. The CDR3 DNA reads as TGTGCCACCAGCAGGTCAGTCACGGCAACTAATGAAAAACTGTTTTTT.

The V call is TRBV5-8, the J call TRBJ1-5, with D possibly TRBD1 on 5 matching bases. CDR1 SGHTS and CDR2 YDEGEE come from the germline V gene. Trimming shortened V by 1 base and J by 9 bases, and 14 bases separated the two germline ends. The CDR3 totals 14 residues. The CDR3 here is CASSLIGAFAPQHF. The CDR3 DNA follows: TGTGCCAGCAGCTTGATTGGGGCCTTCGCGCCCCAGCATTTT.

This clone came up a few times. This chain uses TRBV15 with TRBJ2-5; 8 positions match TRBD2. CDR1 is LNHNV and CDR2 is YYDKDF in the germline V gene (reference sequence). The V gene end was trimmed by 5 bases and the J gene end by 4 bases; junction bases not matched to a gene: 9. The CDR3 is 15 amino acids. The CDR3 region is CATSGGGLATETQYF. DNA of the CDR3: TGTGCCACCAGCGGAGGTGGACTAGCCACAGAGACCCAGTACTTC. The full variable domain, its missing parts supplied by reference TRBV15 and TRBJ2-5, is DAMVIQNPRYQVTQFGKPVTLSCSQTLNHNVMYWYQQKSSQAPKLLFHYYDKDFNNEADTPDNFQSRRPNTSFCFLDIRSPGLGDTAMYLCATSGGGLATETQYFGPGTRLLVL.

This sequence joins TRBV2 and TRBJ1-1; D call uncertain. Trimming pared 4 bases from V and 0 bases from J, leaving 18 bases between. CDR1 and CDR2 from the germline V gene are SNHLY and FYNNEI. The CDR3 contains 17 residues. The CDR3 nucleotides are TGTGCCAGCAGTGTCCCGGGAGACTCCATATTGAACACTGAAGCTTTCTTT. Amino acids: CASSVPGDSILNTEAFF.

Only one count was recorded for this clone. The rearrangement joins TRBV5-4 to TRBJ1-3; D unclear. Germline loops: CDR1 SGHNT, CDR2 YYREEE (reference sequence). Trimming shortened V by 3 bases and J by 4 bases, and 11 bases separated the two germline ends. The CDR3 sequence is 14 residues long. CDR3 region: CASSSFMSGNTIYF. Written as DNA, the CDR3 is TGTGCCAGCAGCTCGTTCATGTCCGGAAACACCATATATTTT.

V is TRBV7-6 and J is TRBJ2-7, with D possibly matching TRBD1 (5 bases). The V end was cut by 5 bases, the J end by 0 bases, with 11 bases between. Germline loops: CDR1 SGHVS, CDR2 FNYEAQ. The CDR3 contains 14 residues. CDR3 bases: TGTGCCAGCAGCAGGGGTTTAAACTCCTACGAGCAGTACTTC. This codes for CASSRGLNSYEQYF. The variable domain in full, with the rest retrieved from reference TRBV7-6 and TRBJ2-7, is GAGVSQSPRYKVTKRGQDVALRCDPISGHVSLYWYRQALGQGPEFLTYFNYEAQQDKSGLPNDRFSAERPEGSISTLTIQRTEQRDSAMYRCASSRGLNSYEQYFGPGTRLTVT.

The CDR3: CAWVGTRRGEQFF. The DNA of the CDR3 is TGTGCCTGGGTGGGGACTAGGAGGGGTGAGCAGTTCTTC. The gene calls are TRBV30 and TRBJ2-1, with 8 bases fitting TRBD2. Per germline, CDR1 GTSNPN and CDR2 SVGIG (reference sequence). After removal of 5 bases from V and 9 bases from J, the junction contained 9 bases not matched to a gene. CDR3 size: 13 residues. The entire variable domain, with the rest obtained from reference TRBV30 and TRBJ2-1, is as follows: SQTIHQWPATLVQPVGSPLSLECTVEGTSNPNLYWYRQAAGRGLQLLFYSVGIGQISSEVPQNLSASRPQDRQFILSSKKLLLSDSGFYLCAWVGTRRGEQFFGPGTRLTVL.

This clone was seen a few times. V is TRBV13 and J is TRBJ2-5, with a weak D call TRBD1 (8 bases). Germline-derived CDR1 and CDR2 are PRHDT and FYEKMQ (reference sequence). This CDR3 spans 15 amino acids. V was cut by 5 bases and J by 4 bases, with 17 bases left in between. The CDR3 nucleotides read TGTGCCAGCAGCCTTGACAGGGGAGGGAGAGAGACCCAGTACTTC. It encodes CASSLDRGGRETQYF.

J is TRBJ1-3 and V is TRBV7-9; D may be TRBD1 (5 bases). Germline V lookup: CDR1 SEHNR, CDR2 FQNEAQ (reference sequence). Trimming cost V 5 bases and J 9 bases, with 11 bases left between them. The CDR3 extends over 12 amino acids. The DNA of the CDR3 is TGTGCCAGCAGCCACGACAGCGGCACCATATATTTT. Translating gives CASSHDSGTIYF.

This chain connects TRBV7-3 to TRBJ2-7, with 8 bases identical to TRBD1. Trimming removed 1 base from V and 3 bases from J; junction bases left unmatched: 2. CDR3 length: 14 residues. CDR1 is SGHTA, CDR2 FQGTGA, per germline. Written as DNA, the CDR3 is TGTGCCAGCAGCTTAAGACAGGGGAACTACGAGCAGTACTTC. Its translation is CASSLRQGNYEQYF.

This rearrangement joins TRBV4-1 to TRBJ1-2; D call uncertain. Trimming took 0 bases from V and 4 from J, leaving 15 bases between them. This CDR3 comprises 16 residues. Germline loops: CDR1 MGHRA, CDR2 YSYEKL. The CDR3 spells CASSQDGREVGYGYTF. As DNA, the CDR3 is TGCGCCAGCAGCCAAGACGGACGGGAGGTGGGCTATGGCTACACCTTC.

The chain is built from TRBV29-1 and TRBJ1-2, with D possibly being TRBD1 (5 bases). This CDR3 contains 13 residues. Trimming left V 1 base short and J 4 bases short, with 10 bases between. The germline V gene encodes CDR1 SQVTM and CDR2 ANQGSEA. The CDR3 nucleotides are TGCAGCGTTGAAGGATCAGGGAGCTATGGCTACACCTTC. It codes for CSVEGSGSYGYTF.

The rearrangement links TRBV23-1 to TRBJ2-3; D uncertain. TRBV23-1 carries the ORF label, with uncertain function. The CDR3 totals 15 residues. V gave up 1 base and J gave up 1 base, with 9 bases separating them. The CDR3 nucleotides are TGCGCCAGCAGTCAATACTACTCAGGCACAGATACGCAGTATTTT. Translation: CASSQYYSGTDTQYF.

The chain links TRBV11-2 to TRBJ1-6, with 7 bases matching TRBD1. There are 14 residues in the CDR3. In germline, CDR1 is SGHAT, CDR2 FQNNGV. After removal of 5 bases from V and 6 bases from J, the junction contained 4 bases not matched to a gene. CDR3 nucleotides: TGTGCCAGCAGCGCCGGGACAGTTAATTCACCCCTCCACTTT. It translates to CASSAGTVNSPLHF.

The V and J genes are TRBV5-1 and TRBJ1-1; no definite D call. The V end was cut by 5 bases, the J end by 0 bases, with 5 bases between. Germline assignment: CDR1 SGHRS and CDR2 YFSETQ. The CDR3 runs to 12 residues. CDR3 coding DNA: TGCGCCAGCAGACTGGTGAACACTGAAGCTTTCTTT. Translation gives CASRLVNTEAFF.

The J gene is TRBJ2-1, the V gene TRBV5-1; D unresolved. V was trimmed by 0 bases and J by 0 bases, leaving 7 bases between them. The CDR3 has 15 amino acids. Germline V gene lookup returns CDR1 SGHRS and CDR2 YFSETQ. The DNA for the CDR3 is TGCGCCAGCAGCTTGGACAGTAGCTCCTACAATGAGCAGTTCTTC. The encoded protein is CASSLDSSSYNEQFF.

This chain connects TRBV18 to TRBJ2-3, with TRBD2 matching over 14 bases. J gave up 0 bases and V 6 bases, and 11 bases lay outside the gene matches. The CDR3 sequence is 19 residues long. Per the germline V gene, CDR1 is KGHSH and CDR2 is LQKENI. The CDR3 sequence is CASSPLTSGGGSSTDTQYF. CDR3 in DNA: TGTGCCAGCTCGCCCTTGACTAGCGGGGGGGGATCTAGCACAGATACGCAGTATTTT.

V usage is TRBV6-1 and J usage is TRBJ1-1, with 9 bases that match TRBD1. The CDR3 extends over 16 amino acids. The germline V gene has CDR1 MNHNS and CDR2 SASEGT. Trimming removed 2 bases from V and 3 bases from J; junction bases left unmatched: 7. Written as DNA, the CDR3 is TGTGCCAGCAGTGAAAGAGTGGGACAGGGTTACACTGAAGCTTTCTTT. Its translation is CASSERVGQGYTEAFF.

The chain couples TRBV14 to TRBJ1-1; D gene uncertain. The V end was cut by 3 bases, the J end by 0 bases, with 8 bases between. The CDR3 totals 14 residues. The germline gives CDR1 SGHDN, CDR2 FVKESK. CDR3 DNA: TGTGCCAGCAGCCAGCAGTCTCTGAACACTGAAGCTTTCTTT. Residues: CASSQQSLNTEAFF.

CDR3 protein: CASSYRESTEAFF. CDR3 bases: TGTGCCAGCAGCTATCGGGAGAGTACTGAAGCTTTCTTT. The chain couples TRBV7-9 to TRBJ1-1; D is uncertain. Per the germline V gene, CDR1 is SEHNR and CDR2 is FQNEAQ (reference sequence). V shed 4 bases and J shed 5 bases, with 11 bases lying between them. The CDR3 covers 13 residues.

V and J are TRBV5-1 and TRBJ1-2; D gene ambiguous. The V gene's germline CDR1 is SGHRS and CDR2 YFSETQ. V dropped 4 bases and J dropped 7 bases, with 17 bases sitting between them. The CDR3 sequence is 14 residues long. The CDR3 DNA reads TGCGCCAGCAGCCCCCTAGCGGGAAGGAGTGGCTACACCTTC. It is translated as CASSPLAGRSGYTF.

This clone has more than one count but fewer than ten. A read error may account for a junction end that differs from germline. This chain connects TRBV6-1 to TRBJ1-6; D uncertain. In germline, CDR1 is MNHNS, CDR2 SASEGT. The length of the CDR3 is 16 residues. CDR3 sequence (DNA): TGTGCCAGCAGAGAAGCCGGTCGCTCCTATAATTCACCCCTCCACTTT. Protein product: CASREAGRSYNSPLHF.

The chain combines TRBV25-1 with TRBJ1-3; D might be TRBD1 (5 bases). From germline, CDR1 is MGHDK and CDR2 SYGVNS. The CDR3 loop spans 14 amino acids. The ends were cut back, 10 bases at V and 2 bases at J, with 15 bases in the middle. This CDR3 reads CATTGGGPGNTIYF. The CDR3 DNA reads TGTGCCACCACCGGGGGAGGCCCTGGAAACACCATATATTTT.